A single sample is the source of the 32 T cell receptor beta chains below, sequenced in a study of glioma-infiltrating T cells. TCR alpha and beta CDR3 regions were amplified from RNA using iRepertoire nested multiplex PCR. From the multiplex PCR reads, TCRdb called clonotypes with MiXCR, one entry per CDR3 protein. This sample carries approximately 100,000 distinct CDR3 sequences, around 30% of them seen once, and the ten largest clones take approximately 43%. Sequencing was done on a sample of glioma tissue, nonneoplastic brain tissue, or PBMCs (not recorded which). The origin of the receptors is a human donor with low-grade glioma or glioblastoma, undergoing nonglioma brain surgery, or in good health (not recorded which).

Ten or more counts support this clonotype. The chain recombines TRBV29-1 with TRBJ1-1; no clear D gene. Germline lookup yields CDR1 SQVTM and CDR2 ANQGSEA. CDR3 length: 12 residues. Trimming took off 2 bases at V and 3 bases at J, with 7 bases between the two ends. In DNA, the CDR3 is TGCAGCGTTGAACGCTGGGACACTGAAGCTTTCTTT. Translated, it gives CSVERWDTEAFF.

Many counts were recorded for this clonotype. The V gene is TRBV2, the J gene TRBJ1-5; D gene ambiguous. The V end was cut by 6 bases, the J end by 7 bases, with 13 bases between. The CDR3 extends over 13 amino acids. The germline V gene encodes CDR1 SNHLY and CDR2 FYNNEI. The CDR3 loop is CASRVGVFQPQHF. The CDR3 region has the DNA TGTGCCAGCAGGGTCGGGGTATTCCAGCCCCAGCATTTT. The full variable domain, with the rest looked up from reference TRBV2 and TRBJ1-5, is EPEVTQTPSHQVTQMGQEVILRCVPISNHLYFYWYRQILGQKVEFLVSFYNNEISEKSEIFDDQFSVERPDGSNFTLKIRSTKLEDSAMYFCASRVGVFQPQHFGDGTRLSIL.

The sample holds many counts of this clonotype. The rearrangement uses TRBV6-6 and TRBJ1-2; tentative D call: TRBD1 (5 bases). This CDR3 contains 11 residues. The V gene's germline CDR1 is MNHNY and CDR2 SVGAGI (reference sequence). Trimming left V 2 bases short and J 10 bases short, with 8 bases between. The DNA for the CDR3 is TGTGCCAGCAGTTACATGGGGGTCTACACCTTC. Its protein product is CASSYMGVYTF.

The CDR3 here is CAWTSDRTNTEAFF. DNA of the CDR3: TGTGCCTGGACCTCAGACAGAACGAACACTGAAGCTTTCTTT. The genes are TRBV30 and TRBJ1-1; D may be TRBD1 (5 bases). Germline-derived CDR1 and CDR2 are GTSNPN and SVGIG (reference sequence). This CDR3 has 14 amino acids. Deletions cut 4 bases from V and 1 base from J, with 13 bases between.

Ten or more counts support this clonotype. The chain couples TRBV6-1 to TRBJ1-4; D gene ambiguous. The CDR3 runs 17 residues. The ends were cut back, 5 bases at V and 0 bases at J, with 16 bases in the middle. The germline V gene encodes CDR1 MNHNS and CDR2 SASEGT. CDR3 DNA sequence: TGTGCCAGCAGTCAAGGACGCATGCCCCCAACTAATGAAAAACTGTTTTTT. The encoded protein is CASSQGRMPPTNEKLFF.

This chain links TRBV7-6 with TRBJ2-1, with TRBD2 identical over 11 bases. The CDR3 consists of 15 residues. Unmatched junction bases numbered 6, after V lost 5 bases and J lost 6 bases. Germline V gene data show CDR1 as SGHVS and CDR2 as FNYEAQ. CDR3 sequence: CASSALAGGPNEQFF. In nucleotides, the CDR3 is TGTGCCAGCAGCGCCTTAGCGGGGGGGCCCAATGAGCAGTTCTTC.

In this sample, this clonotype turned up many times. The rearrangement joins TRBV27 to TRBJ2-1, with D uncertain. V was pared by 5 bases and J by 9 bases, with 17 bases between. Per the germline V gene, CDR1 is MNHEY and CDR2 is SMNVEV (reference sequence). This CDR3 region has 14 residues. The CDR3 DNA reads TGTGCCAGCAGTCCCCGGACGGACGGAAGTGAGCAGTTCTTC. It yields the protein CASSPRTDGSEQFF.

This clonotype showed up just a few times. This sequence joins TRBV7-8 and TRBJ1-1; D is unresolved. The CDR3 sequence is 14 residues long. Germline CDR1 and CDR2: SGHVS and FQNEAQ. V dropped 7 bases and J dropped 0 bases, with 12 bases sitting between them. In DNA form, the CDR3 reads TGTGCCAGCAACTACCGGGTTCTGAACACTGAAGCTTTCTTT. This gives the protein CASNYRVLNTEAFF.

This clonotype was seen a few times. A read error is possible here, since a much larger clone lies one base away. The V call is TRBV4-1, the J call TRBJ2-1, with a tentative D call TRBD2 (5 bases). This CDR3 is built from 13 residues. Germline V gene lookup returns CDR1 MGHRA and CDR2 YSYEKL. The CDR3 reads CASSQDRSGEQLF. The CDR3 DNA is TGCGCCAGCAGCCAAGATCGGAGCGGTGAGCAGCTCTTC.

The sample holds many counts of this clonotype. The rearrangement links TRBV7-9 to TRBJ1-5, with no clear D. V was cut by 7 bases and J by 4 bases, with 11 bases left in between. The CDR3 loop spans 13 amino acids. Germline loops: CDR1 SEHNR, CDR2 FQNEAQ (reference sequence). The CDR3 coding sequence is TGTGCCAGCACCGAAGCGGGGAATCAGCCCCAGCATTTT. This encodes CASTEAGNQPQHF.

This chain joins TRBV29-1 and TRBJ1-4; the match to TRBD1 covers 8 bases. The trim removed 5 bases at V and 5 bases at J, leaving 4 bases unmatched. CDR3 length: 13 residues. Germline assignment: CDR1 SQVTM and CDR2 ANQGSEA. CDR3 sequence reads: CSVRDRPNEKLFF. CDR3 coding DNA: TGCAGCGTTAGGGACAGGCCGAATGAAAAACTGTTTTTT.

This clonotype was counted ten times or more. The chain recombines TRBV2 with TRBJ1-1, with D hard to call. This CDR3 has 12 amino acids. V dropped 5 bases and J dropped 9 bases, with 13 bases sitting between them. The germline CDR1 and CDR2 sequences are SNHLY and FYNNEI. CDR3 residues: CASSLTDLKAFF. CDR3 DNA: TGTGCCAGCAGTTTGACGGACCTTAAAGCTTTCTTT.

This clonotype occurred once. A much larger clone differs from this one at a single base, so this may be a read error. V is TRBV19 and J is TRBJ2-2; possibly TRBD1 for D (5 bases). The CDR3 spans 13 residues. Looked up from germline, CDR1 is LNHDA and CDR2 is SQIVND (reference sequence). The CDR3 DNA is TGTGCCGGTAGTATACAGGCAACCGGGGAGCTGTTTTTT. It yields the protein CAGSIQATGELFF.

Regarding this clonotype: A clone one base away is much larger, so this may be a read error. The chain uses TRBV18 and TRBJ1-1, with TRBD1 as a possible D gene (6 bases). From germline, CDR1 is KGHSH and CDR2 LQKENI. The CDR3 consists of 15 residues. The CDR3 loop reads CAGSPVPGAGTEAFF. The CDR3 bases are TGTGCCGGCTCACCAGTACCAGGGGCAGGCACTGAAGCTTTCTTT. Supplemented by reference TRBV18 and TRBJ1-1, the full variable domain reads NAGVMQNPRHLVRRRGQEARLRCSPMKGHSHVYWYRQLPEEGLKFMVYLQKENIIDESGMPKERFSAEFPKEGPSILRIQQVVRGDSAAYFCAGSPVPGAGTEAFFGQGTRLTVV.

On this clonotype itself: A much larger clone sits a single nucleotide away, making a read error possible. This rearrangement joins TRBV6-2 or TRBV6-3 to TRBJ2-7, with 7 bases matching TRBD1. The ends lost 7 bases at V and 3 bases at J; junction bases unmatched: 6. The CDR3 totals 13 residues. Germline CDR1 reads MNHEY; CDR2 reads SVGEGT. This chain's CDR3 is CASTATGNYEQYF. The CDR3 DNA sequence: TGTGCCAGCACTGCGACAGGGAACTACGAGCAGTACTTC.

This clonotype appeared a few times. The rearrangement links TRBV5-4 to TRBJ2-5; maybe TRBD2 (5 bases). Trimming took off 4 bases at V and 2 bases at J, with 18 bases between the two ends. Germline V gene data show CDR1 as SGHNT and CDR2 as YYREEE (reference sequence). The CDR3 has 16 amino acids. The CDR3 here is CASSLGGGRGQETQYF. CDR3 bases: TGTGCCAGCAGCCTAGGTGGAGGACGGGGTCAAGAGACCCAGTACTTC.

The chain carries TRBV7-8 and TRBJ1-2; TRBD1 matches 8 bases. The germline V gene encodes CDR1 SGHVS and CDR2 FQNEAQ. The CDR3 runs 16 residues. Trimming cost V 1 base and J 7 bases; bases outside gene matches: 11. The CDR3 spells CASSLGSDRGWGGYTF. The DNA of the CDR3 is TGTGCCAGCAGCTTAGGATCCGACAGGGGATGGGGTGGCTACACCTTC. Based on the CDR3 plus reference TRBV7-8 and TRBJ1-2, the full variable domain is GAGVSQSPRYKVAKRGQDVALRCDPISGHVSLFWYQQALGQGPEFLTYFQNEAQLDKSGLPSDRFFAERPEGSVSTLKIQRTQQEDSAVYLCASSLGSDRGWGGYTFGSGTRLTVV.

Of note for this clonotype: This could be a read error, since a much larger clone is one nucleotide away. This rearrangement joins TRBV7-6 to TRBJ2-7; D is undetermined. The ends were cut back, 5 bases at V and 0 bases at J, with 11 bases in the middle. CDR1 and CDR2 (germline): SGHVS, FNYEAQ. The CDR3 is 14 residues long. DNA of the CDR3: TGTGCCAGCAGCACCCAGTTAAGCTCCTACGAGCAGTACTTC. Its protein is CASSTQLSSYEQYF. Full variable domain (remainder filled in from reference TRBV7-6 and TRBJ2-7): GAGVSQSPRYKVTKRGQDVALRCDPISGHVSLYWYRQALGQGPEFLTYFNYEAQQDKSGLPNDRFSAERPEGSISTLTIQRTEQRDSAMYRCASSTQLSSYEQYFGPGTRLTVT.

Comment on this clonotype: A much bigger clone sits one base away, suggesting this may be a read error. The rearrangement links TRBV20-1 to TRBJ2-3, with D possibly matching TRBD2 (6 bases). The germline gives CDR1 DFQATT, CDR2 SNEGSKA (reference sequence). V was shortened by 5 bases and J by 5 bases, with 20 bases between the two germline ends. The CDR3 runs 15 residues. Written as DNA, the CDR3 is TGCAGTGCTCGTATAGCGGAGGGGCCAGTAGATACGCAGTATTTT. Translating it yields CSARIAEGPVDTQYF.

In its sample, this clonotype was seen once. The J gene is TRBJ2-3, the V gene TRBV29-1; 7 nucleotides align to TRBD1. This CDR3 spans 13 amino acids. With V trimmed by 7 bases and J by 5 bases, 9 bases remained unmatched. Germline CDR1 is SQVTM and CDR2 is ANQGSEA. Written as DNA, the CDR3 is TGCAGCGCTTCGGGACAGCGCAAAGATACGCAGTATTTT. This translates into CSASGQRKDTQYF.

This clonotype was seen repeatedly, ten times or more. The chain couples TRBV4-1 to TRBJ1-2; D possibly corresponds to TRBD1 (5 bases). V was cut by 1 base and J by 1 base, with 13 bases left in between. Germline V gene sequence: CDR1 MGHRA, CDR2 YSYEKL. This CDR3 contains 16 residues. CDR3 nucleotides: TGCGCCAGCAGCCAAGGTCCAGGGTTAGTTAACTATGGCTACACCTTC. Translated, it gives CASSQGPGLVNYGYTF.

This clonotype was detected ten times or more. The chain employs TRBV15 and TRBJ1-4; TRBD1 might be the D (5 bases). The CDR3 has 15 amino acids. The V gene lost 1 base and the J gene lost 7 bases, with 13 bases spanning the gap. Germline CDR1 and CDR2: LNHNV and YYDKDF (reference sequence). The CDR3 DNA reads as TGTGCCACCAGCAGAGCGGGGGGATTGGTTGAAAAACTGTTTTTT. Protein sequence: CATSRAGGLVEKLFF.

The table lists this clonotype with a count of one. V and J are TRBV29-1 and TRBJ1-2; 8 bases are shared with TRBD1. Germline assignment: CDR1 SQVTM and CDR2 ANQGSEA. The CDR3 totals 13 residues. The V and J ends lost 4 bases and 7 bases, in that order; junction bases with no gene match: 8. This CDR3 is CSVGDRPRGGYTF. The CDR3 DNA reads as TGCAGCGTTGGGGACAGGCCCCGGGGTGGCTACACCTTC.

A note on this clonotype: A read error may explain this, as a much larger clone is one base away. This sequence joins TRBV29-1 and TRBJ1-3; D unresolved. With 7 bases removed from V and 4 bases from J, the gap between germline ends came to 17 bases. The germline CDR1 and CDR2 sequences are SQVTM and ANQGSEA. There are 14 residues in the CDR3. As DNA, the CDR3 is TGCAGCGCTGAGATCGGGTTAGGAGGAAACACCATATATTTT. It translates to CSAEIGLGGNTIYF. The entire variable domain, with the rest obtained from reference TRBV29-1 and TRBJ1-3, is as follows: SAVISQKPSRDICQRGTSLTIQCQVDSQVTMMFWYRQQPGQSLTLIATANQGSEATYESGFVIDKFPISRPNLTFSTLTVSNMSPEDSSIYLCSAEIGLGGNTIYFGEGSWLTVV.

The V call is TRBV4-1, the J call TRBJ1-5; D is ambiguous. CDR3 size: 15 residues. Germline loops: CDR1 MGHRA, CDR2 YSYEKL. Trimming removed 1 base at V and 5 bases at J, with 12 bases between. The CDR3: CASSQVRANDQPQHF. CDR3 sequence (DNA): TGCGCCAGCAGCCAAGTCCGGGCCAACGATCAGCCCCAGCATTTT.

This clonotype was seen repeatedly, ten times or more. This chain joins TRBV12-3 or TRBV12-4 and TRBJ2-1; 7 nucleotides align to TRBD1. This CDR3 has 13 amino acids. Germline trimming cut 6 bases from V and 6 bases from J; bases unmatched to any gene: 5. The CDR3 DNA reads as TGTGCCAGCAGCTCGGGACAGCTCAATGAGCAGTTCTTC. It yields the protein CASSSGQLNEQFF.

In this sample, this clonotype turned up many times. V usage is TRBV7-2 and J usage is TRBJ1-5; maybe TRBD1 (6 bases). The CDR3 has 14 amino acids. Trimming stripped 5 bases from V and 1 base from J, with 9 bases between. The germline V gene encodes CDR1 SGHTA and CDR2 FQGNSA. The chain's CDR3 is CASSADSSNQPQHF. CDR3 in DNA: TGTGCCAGCAGCGCGGACAGCAGCAATCAGCCCCAGCATTTT.

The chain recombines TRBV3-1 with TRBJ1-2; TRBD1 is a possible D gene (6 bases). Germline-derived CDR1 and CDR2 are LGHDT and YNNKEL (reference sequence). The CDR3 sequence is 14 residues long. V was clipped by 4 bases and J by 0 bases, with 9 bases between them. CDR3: CASSPWTANYGYTF. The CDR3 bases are TGTGCCAGCAGCCCATGGACAGCTAACTATGGCTACACCTTC.

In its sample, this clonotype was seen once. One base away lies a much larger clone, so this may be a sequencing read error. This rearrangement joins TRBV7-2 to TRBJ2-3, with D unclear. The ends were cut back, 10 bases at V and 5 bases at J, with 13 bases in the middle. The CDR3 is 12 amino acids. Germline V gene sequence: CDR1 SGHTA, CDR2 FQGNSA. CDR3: CANSTRKDTQYF. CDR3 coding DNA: TGTGCCAACTCCACCCGCAAAGATACGCAGTATTTT.

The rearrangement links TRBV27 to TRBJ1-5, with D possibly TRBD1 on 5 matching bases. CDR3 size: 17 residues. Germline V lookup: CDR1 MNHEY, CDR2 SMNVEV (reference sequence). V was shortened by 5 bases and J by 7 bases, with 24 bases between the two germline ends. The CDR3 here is CASSPSGATWGEQPQHF. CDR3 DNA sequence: TGTGCCAGCAGTCCGAGCGGGGCCACATGGGGAGAGCAGCCCCAGCATTTT.

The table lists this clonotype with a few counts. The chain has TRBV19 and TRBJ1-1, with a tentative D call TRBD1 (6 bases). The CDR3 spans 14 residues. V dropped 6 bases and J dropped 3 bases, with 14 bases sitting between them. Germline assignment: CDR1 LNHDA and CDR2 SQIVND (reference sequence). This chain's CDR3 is CASRLQGTDTEAFF. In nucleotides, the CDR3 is TGTGCCAGTAGACTACAGGGTACAGACACTGAAGCTTTCTTT.

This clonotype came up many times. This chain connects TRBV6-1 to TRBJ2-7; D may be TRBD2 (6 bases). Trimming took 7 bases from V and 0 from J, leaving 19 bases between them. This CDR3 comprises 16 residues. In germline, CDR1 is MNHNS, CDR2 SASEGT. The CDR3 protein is CASTRAGTQSSYEQYF. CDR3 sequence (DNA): TGTGCCAGCACGCGTGCGGGGACCCAGAGCTCCTACGAGCAGTACTTC.